Below, 24 T cell receptor beta chains from the same sample are listed, as sequenced in a study of T cells expressing NK-cell markers (dated by TCRdb to about 2020). The library was prepared using 5' RACE. The listed sequencing device is Illumina HiSeq 2000. Following TCRdb reprocessing, every CDR3 protein sequence forms one entry, and DNA is not provided. The table for this sample records about 460,000 distinct CDR3 sequences. The ten largest clonotypes hold over 1.1% of the sample. Sequenced sample: blood T cells: a sorted CD56 or NKG2C T cell subset, CD4+ or CD8+ T cells, or bulk PBMC T cells (not recorded which). All receptors derive from a woman aged 50 to 60 in good health. Donor details come from another sample of the same person, matched by shared clones.

V and J are TRBV5-1 and TRBJ2-6; TCRdb designates TRBD1, a call that cannot be tested without DNA. The germline gives CDR1 SGHRS, CDR2 YFSETQ. The CDR3 is 17 amino acids. The CDR3 sequence: CASSGGLSPSGANVLTF.

The CDR3 spells CAIGLAGGQGTEAFF. The genes are TRBV10-3 and TRBJ1-1. This CDR3 region has 15 residues. In germline, CDR1 is ENHRY, CDR2 SYGVKD.

The chain has TRBV18 and TRBJ1-1. CDR1 KGHSH and CDR2 LQKENI come from the germline V gene. The CDR3 length is 15 residues. Here the CDR3 reads CASSPDARRGTEAFF.

J is TRBJ1-1 and V is TRBV7-2; TCRdb's D call, TRBD1, is unchecked because there is no DNA. CDR1 is SGHTA, CDR2 FQGNSA, per germline. The CDR3 sequence is 13 residues long. The CDR3 is CASSYDSPPGAFF.

The chain has TRBV12-3 or TRBV12-4 and TRBJ2-3; there is no DNA to check the TCRdb D call of TRBD1. CDR3 length: 15 residues. The CDR3 is CASSFVGRISDTQYF.

The chain is built from TRBV7-9 and TRBJ2-3; there is no DNA to check the TCRdb D call of TRBD1. Germline V gives CDR1 SEHNR, CDR2 FQNEAQ (reference sequence). The CDR3 runs 14 residues. The CDR3 spells CASSSGRPTDTQYF.

The rearrangement links TRBV5-5 to TRBJ1-1. CDR3 length: 14 residues. CDR1 SGHKS and CDR2 YYEKEE come from the germline V gene (reference sequence). CDR3 residues: CASSFHGVNTEAFF. The full variable domain, in which reference TRBV5-5 and TRBJ1-1 provide the parts outside the CDR3, is DAGVTQSPTHLIKTRGQQVTLRCSPISGHKSVSWYQQVLGQGPQFIFQYYEKEERGRGNFPDRFSARQFPNYSSELNVNALLLGDSALYLCASSFHGVNTEAFFGQGTRLTVV.

The chain uses TRBV5-5 and TRBJ2-4; the TCRdb call, TRBD1, lacks DNA for checking. Germline loops: CDR1 SGHKS, CDR2 YYEKEE (reference sequence). The CDR3 length is 13 residues. CDR3 sequence reads: CASEPGHKNIQYF.

The chain carries TRBV2 and TRBJ1-2. Germline V CDR1 and CDR2: SNHLY, FYNNEI. The CDR3 totals 12 residues. The CDR3 sequence: CASTPGLSGYTF.

The chain uses TRBV29-1 and TRBJ2-3; TCRdb reports TRBD2, a call that lacks DNA to check it against. Germline CDR1 and CDR2: SQVTM and ANQGSEA. The CDR3 is made up of 14 amino acids. CDR3 residues: CSQKGLGSADTQYF.

This chain's CDR3 is CASSIPRVTGELFF. V usage is TRBV19 and J usage is TRBJ2-2; the TCRdb D gene call, TRBD1, has no DNA to confirm it. This CDR3 has 14 amino acids. Germline V lookup: CDR1 LNHDA, CDR2 SQIVND (reference sequence).

The chain carries TRBV14 and TRBJ2-4; TCRdb reports TRBD2, a call that lacks DNA to check it against. Germline assignment: CDR1 SGHDN and CDR2 FVKESK. CDR3 length: 16 amino acids. This CDR3 reads CASSQVGRGLKNIQYF.

This rearrangement joins TRBV10-2 to TRBJ1-2; TCRdb lists TRBD1, though no DNA is available to test this call. The V gene's germline CDR1 is WSHSY and CDR2 SAAADI. The CDR3 totals 13 residues. CDR3 region: CASSDPGFYGYTF.

The chain employs TRBV11-2 and TRBJ2-5; no DNA is available, so the TRBD2 call from TCRdb remains unchecked. The V gene's germline CDR1 is SGHAT and CDR2 FQNNGV. The CDR3 contains 17 residues. CDR3: CASSLGLTSGVKETQYF.

The genes are TRBV5-6 and TRBJ1-5. The CDR3 has 14 residues. CDR1 and CDR2 (germline): SGHDT, YYEEEE. CDR3 in amino acids: CASSTKQSNQPQHF.

The gene calls are TRBV14 and TRBJ1-4. The germline V gene encodes CDR1 SGHDN and CDR2 FVKESK. There are 15 residues in the CDR3. CDR3 sequence: CASSQFGQRNEKLFF.

The chain carries TRBV7-2 and TRBJ2-3. Germline CDR1 and CDR2: SGHTA and FQGNSA. This CDR3 is built from 14 residues. CDR3 sequence: CASGSERKTDTQYF.

The genes are TRBV29-1 and TRBJ1-2; the TCRdb D gene call, TRBD1, has no DNA to confirm it. The CDR3 loop spans 12 amino acids. From germline, CDR1 is SQVTM and CDR2 ANQGSEA. The CDR3 spells CSFSGTGIGYTF.

The chain combines TRBV24-1 with TRBJ2-1; there is no DNA to check the TCRdb D call of TRBD2. CDR3 length equals 16 residues. CDR1 KGHDR and CDR2 SFDVKD come from the germline V gene. CDR3 residues: CATSSSAADSYNEQFF.

The chain combines TRBV19 with TRBJ2-2; TCRdb's D gene call, TRBD1, goes unchecked for lack of DNA. Germline values: CDR1 LNHDA, CDR2 SQIVND (reference sequence). The CDR3 contains 16 residues. The chain's CDR3 is CASSDPGTGNTGELFF.

V gene TRBV10-3 combines with J gene TRBJ2-6. This CDR3 spans 17 amino acids. Germline assignment: CDR1 ENHRY and CDR2 SYGVKD. CDR3: CAISESRRFSGANVLTF.

V usage is TRBV7-9 and J usage is TRBJ2-5; lacking DNA, the TRBD2 call made by TCRdb goes unchecked. The V gene's germline CDR1 is SEHNR and CDR2 FQNEAQ (reference sequence). This CDR3 region has 14 residues. Here the CDR3 reads CASSFREGRETQYF.

The gene calls are TRBV27 and TRBJ2-3; TCRdb outputs TRBD1, but without DNA this stays unchecked. The CDR3 extends over 15 amino acids. Germline assignment: CDR1 MNHEY and CDR2 SMNVEV (reference sequence). CDR3 sequence reads: CASRPVGFSTDTQYF.

V is TRBV25-1 and J is TRBJ2-1. The germline gives CDR1 MGHDK, CDR2 SYGVNS. The CDR3 length is 15 residues. The CDR3: CASSSGWLAYNEQFF. Full variable domain (remainder filled in from reference TRBV25-1 and TRBJ2-1): EADIYQTPRYLVIGTGKKITLECSQTMGHDKMYWYQQDPGMELHLIHYSYGVNSTEKGDLSSESTVSRIRTEHFPLTLESARPSHTSQYLCASSSGWLAYNEQFFGPGTRLTVL.